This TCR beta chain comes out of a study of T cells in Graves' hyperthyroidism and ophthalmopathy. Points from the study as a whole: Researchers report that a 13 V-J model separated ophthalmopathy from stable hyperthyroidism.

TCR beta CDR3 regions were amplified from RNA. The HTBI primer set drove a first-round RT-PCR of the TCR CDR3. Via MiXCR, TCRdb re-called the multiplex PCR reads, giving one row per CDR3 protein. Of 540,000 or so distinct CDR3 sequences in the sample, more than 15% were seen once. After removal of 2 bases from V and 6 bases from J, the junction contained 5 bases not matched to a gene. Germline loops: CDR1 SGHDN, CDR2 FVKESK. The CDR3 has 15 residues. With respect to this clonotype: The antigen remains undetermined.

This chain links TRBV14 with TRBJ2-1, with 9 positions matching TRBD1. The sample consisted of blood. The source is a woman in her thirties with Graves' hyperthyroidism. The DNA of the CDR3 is TGTGCCAGCAGCCAAACAGGGGGCGCTTTCAATGAGCAGTTCTTC. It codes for CASSQTGGAFNEQFF.